The next 10 T cell receptor beta chains were all read from a single sample in a study of shared clonotypes between healthy human individuals. The data were produced by immunoSEQ multiplex PCR, yet TCRdb's version contains in-frame clones alone and is incomplete. Among about 510,000 clones listed, more than 65% were seen once. The sample taken for sequencing was PBMCs. The origin of the receptors is a woman aged 40-49 years in good health. Some clones in this sample may be carry-over from other donors' samples.

This clone was observed a few times. The chain recombines TRBV28 with TRBJ1-2, with D perhaps TRBD1 (5 bases). Germline lookup yields CDR1 MDHEN and CDR2 SYDVKM. Trimming took off 4 bases at V and 8 bases at J, with 14 bases between the two ends. The CDR3 has 13 residues. The CDR3 sequence: CASSSLRARGYTF. CDR3 in DNA: TGTGCCAGCAGTTCCCTCAGGGCTAGGGGCTACACCTTC.

The genes are TRBV7-2 and TRBJ2-1; D is unclear. The CDR3 has 14 amino acids. Per the germline V gene, CDR1 is SGHTA and CDR2 is FQGNSA. Trimming shortened V by 5 bases and J by 7 bases, and 15 bases separated the two germline ends. For the CDR3, the DNA is TGTGCCAGCAGCGGCCAACAAGGACCAAATGAGCAGTTCTTC. It yields the protein CASSGQQGPNEQFF. The complete variable domain, with remaining parts taken from reference TRBV7-2 and TRBJ2-1, reads GAGVSQSPSNKVTEKGKDVELRCDPISGHTALYWYRQSLGQGLEFLIYFQGNSAPDKSGLPSDRFSAERTGGSVSTLTIQRTQQEDSAVYLCASSGQQGPNEQFFGPGTRLTVL.

In this sample, this clone turned up once. V and J are TRBV20-1 and TRBJ2-1; D ambiguous. Germline assignment: CDR1 DFQATT and CDR2 SNEGSKA (reference sequence). V shed 0 bases and J shed 9 bases, with 6 bases lying between them. The CDR3 contains 11 residues. The CDR3 loop reads CSARELTEQFF. The CDR3 nucleotides read TGCAGTGCTAGAGAACTAACTGAGCAGTTCTTC.

The chain employs TRBV28 and TRBJ2-7, with D unclear. CDR1 MDHEN and CDR2 SYDVKM come from the germline V gene. The CDR3 length is 16 residues. Between the trimmed V and J ends, which lost 5 bases and 2 bases, there was a span of 19 bases. The CDR3 loop is CASSPGSASKPYEQYF. DNA of the CDR3: TGTGCCAGCAGTCCGGGTTCTGCCAGCAAACCCTACGAGCAGTACTTC.

The sample holds one count of this clone. This chain joins TRBV18 and TRBJ2-5, with a possible D match to TRBD2 (6 bases). CDR1 is KGHSH, CDR2 LQKENI, per germline. Trimming took off 5 bases at V and 5 bases at J, with 12 bases between the two ends. CDR3 length: 13 residues. The DNA of the CDR3 is TGTGCCAGCTCAGGAACTAGCCGGGAGACCCAGTACTTC. It encodes CASSGTSRETQYF. Using reference TRBV18 and TRBJ2-5 for the parts outside the CDR3, the full variable domain is NAGVMQNPRHLVRRRGQEARLRCSPMKGHSHVYWYRQLPEEGLKFMVYLQKENIIDESGMPKERFSAEFPKEGPSILRIQQVVRGDSAAYFCASSGTSRETQYFGPGTRLLVL.

This sequence joins TRBV7-2 and TRBJ2-7; 11 bases line up with TRBD2. V lost 5 bases and J lost 1; bases outside the gene matches: 4. Germline CDR1 reads SGHTA; CDR2 reads FQGNSA. This CDR3 has 15 residues. Here the CDR3 DNA reads TGTGCCAGCAGCAAGACTAGCGGGAAATCCTACGAGCAGTACTTC. This translates into CASSKTSGKSYEQYF.

This chain uses TRBV30 with TRBJ2-7; D possibly uses TRBD1 or TRBD2 (5 bases each). The germline V and J ends were trimmed by 1 base and 1 base, with 8 bases remaining between them. Germline V gene lookup returns CDR1 GTSNPN and CDR2 SVGIG (reference sequence). The CDR3 runs to 13 residues. The CDR3 DNA reads TGTGCCTGGAGTGGAGGGGCGTCCTACGAGCAGTACTTC. The encoded protein is CAWSGGASYEQYF.

The rearrangement links TRBV6-1 to TRBJ2-1; D perhaps matches TRBD1 (6 bases). CDR1 and CDR2 (germline): MNHNS, SASEGT. Trimming took 8 bases from V and 7 from J, leaving 15 bases between them. The CDR3 loop spans 13 amino acids. This CDR3 reads CASGAGEINEQFF. The CDR3 coding sequence is TGTGCCAGCGGGGCAGGGGAAATAAATGAGCAGTTCTTC.

The chain recombines TRBV5-4 with TRBJ2-3; 8 bases map to TRBD1. Germline V CDR1 and CDR2: SGHNT, YYREEE (reference sequence). The length of the CDR3 is 13 residues. Trimming at V came to 5 bases and at J to 4 bases, leaving 3 bases not matched to a gene. The chain's CDR3 is CASRTDRADTQYF. The DNA of the CDR3 is TGTGCCAGCAGGACGGACAGGGCAGATACGCAGTATTTT.

This sequence joins TRBV21-1 and TRBJ1-5. TRBV21-1 is shown as a pseudogene. There are 13 residues in the CDR3. This CDR3 is CASSKKVDQPQHF. The DNA of the CDR3 is TGTGCCAGCAGCAAAAAAGTGGACCAGCCCCAGCATTTT.